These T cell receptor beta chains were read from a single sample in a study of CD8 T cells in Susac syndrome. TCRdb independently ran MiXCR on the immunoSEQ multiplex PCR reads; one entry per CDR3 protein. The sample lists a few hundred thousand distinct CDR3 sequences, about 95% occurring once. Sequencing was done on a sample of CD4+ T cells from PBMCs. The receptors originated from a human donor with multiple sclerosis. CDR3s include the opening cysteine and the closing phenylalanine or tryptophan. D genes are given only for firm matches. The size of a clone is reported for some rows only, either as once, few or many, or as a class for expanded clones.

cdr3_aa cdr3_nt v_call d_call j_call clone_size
CSGSPRLAARNEQFF TGCAGCGGGAGCCCGAGACTAGCTGCTCGAAATGAGCAGTTCTTC TRBV29-1 TRBD2 TRBJ2-1 .
CSVLREGKYNEQFF TGCAGCGTTCTACGGGAGGGAAAATACAATGAGCAGTTCTTC TRBV29-1 TRBD2 TRBJ2-1 .
CAWSGNRGHYEQYF TGTGCCTGGAGCGGTAACAGGGGACATTACGAGCAGTACTTC TRBV30 TRBD1 TRBJ2-7 .
CASSLTPGPTAGQPQHF TGTGCCAGCAGTTTGACCCCCGGGCCTACGGCTGGCCAGCCCCAGCATTTT TRBV12-3/TRBV12-4 . TRBJ1-5 .
CSVTENTGELFF TGCAGTGTAACAGAAAACACCGGGGAGCTGTTTTTT TRBV20-1 . TRBJ2-2 .
CASSRKDRGGYGYTF TGTGCCAGCAGCCGCAAGGACAGGGGCGGCTATGGCTACACCTTC TRBV3-1 TRBD1 TRBJ1-2 .
CASSTLAGRYNEQFF TGTGCCAGCAGCACGCTAGCGGGACGGTACAATGAGCAGTTCTTC TRBV9 TRBD2 TRBJ2-1 .
CASNLAGPYNEQFF TGCGCCAGCAATCTAGCGGGACCCTACAATGAGCAGTTCTTC TRBV5-1 TRBD2 TRBJ2-1 .
CASSWTGTGKAKLFF TGCGCCAGCAGCTGGACCGGGACAGGGAAGGCAAAACTGTTTTTT TRBV5-1 TRBD1 TRBJ1-4 .
CASSIDRGSYNEQFF TGTGCCAGCAGCATCGACAGGGGCTCCTACAATGAGCAGTTCTTC TRBV12-3/TRBV12-4 TRBD1 TRBJ2-1 .
CASSFTGTSGGQNEQFF TGTGCCAGCAGTTTCACCGGGACTAGCGGGGGACAAAATGAGCAGTTCTTC TRBV6-5 TRBD2 TRBJ2-1 .
CASRFGQETQYF TGCGCCAGCAGATTTGGGCAAGAGACCCAGTACTTC TRBV5-1 . TRBJ2-5 .
CASSQAGTGRQPQHF TGTGCCAGCAGCCAAGCCGGGACAGGACGTCAGCCCCAGCATTTT TRBV14 TRBD1 TRBJ1-5 .
CSARGVGGGTQYF TGCAGTGCTAGAGGGGTCGGCGGTGGTACGCAGTATTTT TRBV20-1 . TRBJ2-3 .
CASSLWEGNQPQHF TGTGCCAGCAGTTTATGGGAGGGAAATCAGCCCCAGCATTTT TRBV12-3/TRBV12-4 . TRBJ1-5 .
CASSPRRTDTQYF TGTGCCAGCTCTCCTAGGAGGACAGATACGCAGTATTTT TRBV27 . TRBJ2-3 .
CASSSPTGANIQYF TGTGCCAGCAGTTCCCCGACAGGGGCCAACATTCAGTACTTC TRBV28 TRBD1 TRBJ2-4 .
CASSLRGRPGANVLTF TGTGCCAGCAGTTTGCGGGGCCGTCCTGGGGCCAACGTCCTGACTTTC TRBV28 . TRBJ2-6 .
CASSASRGNYGYTF TGCGCCAGCAGTGCATCCAGGGGCAACTATGGCTACACCTTC TRBV10-2 . TRBJ1-2 once
CASSRAGGSYEQYF TGTGCCAGCAGTAGGGCAGGGGGAAGCTACGAGCAGTACTTC TRBV6-5 TRBD1 TRBJ2-7 .
CSATRTGGKDEQYF TGCAGTGCTACCCGGACAGGGGGCAAGGACGAGCAGTACTTC TRBV20-1 TRBD1 TRBJ2-7 .
CASSLNVKEKETQYF TGCGCCAGCAGCTTGAATGTCAAGGAAAAAGAGACCCAGTACTTC TRBV5-1 . TRBJ2-5 .
CASSQEDWREQYF TGCGCCAGCAGTCAAGAGGACTGGCGCGAGCAGTACTTC TRBV5-1 . TRBJ2-7 .
CSALPTGGRGYTF TGCAGTGCTCTCCCGACAGGGGGCCGGGGCTACACCTTC TRBV20-1 TRBD1 TRBJ1-2 .
CASRRDSYEQYF TGTGCCAGCAGACGCGACTCCTACGAGCAGTACTTC TRBV2 . TRBJ2-7 .
CSVDGRNEQFF TGCAGCGTTGATGGGAGGAATGAGCAGTTCTTC TRBV29-1 . TRBJ2-1 .
CASRRSDRGYGYTF TGTGCCAGCAGACGTAGTGACAGGGGCTATGGCTACACCTTC TRBV2 TRBD1 TRBJ1-2 .
CSVEDPKREDEQFF TGCAGCGTTGAAGACCCGAAGCGGGAGGATGAGCAGTTCTTC TRBV29-1 TRBD2 TRBJ2-1 .
CSVGTSGSFYEQYF TGCAGCGTCGGAACTAGCGGGAGTTTCTACGAGCAGTACTTC TRBV29-1 TRBD2 TRBJ2-7 .
CASRAGPLNTEAFF TGTGCCAGCAGGGCCGGGCCATTAAACACTGAAGCTTTCTTT TRBV25-1 . TRBJ1-1 .
CSARPPEGLNQPQHF TGCAGTGCTAGGCCCCCAGAGGGTCTTAATCAGCCCCAGCATTTT TRBV20-1 . TRBJ1-5 .
CASKKTSGIPSTDTQYF TGTGCCAGCAAGAAAACTAGCGGGATACCTAGCACAGATACGCAGTATTTT TRBV2 TRBD2 TRBJ2-3 .
CALLFGGYTF TGTGCCTTATTGTTCGGTGGCTACACCTTC TRBV30 . TRBJ1-2 .
CASSAGQSSYNEQFF TGTGCCAGCAGCGCGGGACAGAGCTCCTACAATGAGCAGTTCTTC TRBV9 TRBD1 TRBJ2-1 .
CASSYLRGSGEKLFF TGTGCCAGCAGTTACTTAAGGGGTAGTGGTGAAAAACTGTTTTTT TRBV27 . TRBJ1-4 once
CASSRDRFSGANVLTF TGTGCCAGCAGCCGGGACAGGTTTTCTGGGGCCAACGTCCTGACTTTC TRBV9 TRBD1 TRBJ2-6 .
CASSLRFAQYF TGTGCCAGCAGCCTCCGCTTTGCGCAGTACTTC TRBV12-3/TRBV12-4 . TRBJ2-7 .
CASTLRGTGGDTQYF TGTGCCAGCACCCTCCGGGGGACAGGGGGTGATACGCAGTATTTT TRBV12-3/TRBV12-4 TRBD1 TRBJ2-3 .
CASSVDQGSGYEQYF TGTGCCAGCAGCGTAGATCAGGGTTCAGGCTACGAGCAGTACTTC TRBV9 . TRBJ2-7 .
CASSGKFRGWVADTQYF TGTGCCAGCAGTGGCAAGTTTCGTGGATGGGTGGCAGATACGCAGTATTTT TRBV2 . TRBJ2-3 .
CASRRPAVITQYF TGTGCCAGCAGAAGGCCGGCGGTGATTACGCAGTATTTT TRBV12-3/TRBV12-4 . TRBJ2-3 .
CSASGTGRNEQYF TGCAGTGCTAGTGGGACAGGGAGAAACGAGCAGTACTTC TRBV20-1 TRBD1 TRBJ2-7 .